The 11 T cell receptor beta chains given below trace back to one sample, sequenced in a study of Graves' ophthalmopathy and Graves' hyperthyroidism. TCR beta CDR3 amplification used RNA transcripts. HTBI-primed first-round RT-PCR preceded second-round multiplex PCR. TCRdb analysed the multiplex PCR reads with MiXCR anew, one entry per CDR3 protein. The sample consists of about 740,000 distinct CDR3 sequences, around 40% of them appearing once. Source material: peripheral blood. The receptor source for this set is an adult man with Graves' ophthalmopathy.

The sample holds many counts of this clonotype. The V and J genes are TRBV2 and TRBJ2-6, with 9 positions matching TRBD1. From germline, CDR1 is SNHLY and CDR2 FYNNEI. Unmatched junction bases numbered 5, after V lost 5 bases and J lost 3 bases. The CDR3 runs to 16 residues. Written as DNA, the CDR3 is TGTGCCAGCAGTCTACAGGGGGCGTATGGGGCCAACGTCCTGACTTTC. Translating gives CASSLQGAYGANVLTF.

This clonotype was observed at least ten times. CDR3 amino acids: CASSMGQGNNQPQHF. The CDR3 DNA is TGTGCCAGTAGTATGGGGCAGGGGAACAATCAGCCCCAGCATTTT. The gene calls are TRBV2 and TRBJ1-5, with D possibly being TRBD1 (6 bases). This CDR3 is 15 amino acids long. Germline values: CDR1 SNHLY, CDR2 FYNNEI. V shed 9 bases and J shed 3 bases, with 18 bases lying between them.

This rearrangement joins TRBV11-2 to TRBJ2-2, with 7 bases that match TRBD2. CDR1 and CDR2 from the germline V gene are SGHAT and FQNNGV. Unmatched junction bases numbered 5, after V lost 4 bases and J lost 6 bases. CDR3 length: 14 residues. CDR3 in amino acids: CASSSRTSAGELFF. The CDR3 coding sequence is TGTGCCAGCAGCTCCCGAACTAGCGCCGGGGAGCTGTTTTTT.

This clonotype was seen many times. The junction departs from germline at one end; a sequencing error may be responsible. The rearrangement uses TRBV10-2 and TRBJ1-5; a possible D gene is TRBD1 (5 bases). Germline V lookup: CDR1 WSHSY, CDR2 SAAADI. This CDR3 is 13 amino acids long. The CDR3 region is CASSSGRGQPQHF. The CDR3 nucleotides are TGTGCCAGCAGCTCGGGGCGGGGTCAGCCCCAGCATTTT.

The V gene is TRBV6-5, the J gene TRBJ2-7; 12 positions agree with TRBD2. CDR3 length equals 16 residues. Trimming took 2 bases from V and 0 from J; bases not matched to a gene: 2. Germline V gene lookup returns CDR1 MNHEY and CDR2 SVGAGI. The CDR3 DNA follows: TGTGCCAGCAGTTACCCGACTAGCGGGAGCTCCTACGAGCAGTACTTC. Translation: CASSYPTSGSSYEQYF.

The rearrangement uses TRBV29-1 and TRBJ2-7, with 9 bases identical to TRBD1. This CDR3 spans 17 amino acids. Germline CDR1 SQVTM, CDR2 ANQGSEA. CDR3 coding DNA: TGCAGTGCTAGACCCCGGCAGGGACAGGGTCCTACCTACGAGCAGTACTTC. Translation: CSARPRQGQGPTYEQYF.

The chain employs TRBV9 and TRBJ1-2; D perhaps matches TRBD1 (5 bases). Per the germline V gene, CDR1 is SGDLS and CDR2 is YYNGEE. V was clipped by 0 bases and J by 0 bases, with 12 bases between them. This CDR3 is 16 amino acids long. CDR3 sequence (DNA): TGTGCCAGCAGCGTAGATGAGGGGCGCTCTAACTATGGCTACACCTTC. It specifies CASSVDEGRSNYGYTF.

This clonotype has a count of ten or more. The chain uses TRBV10-3 and TRBJ1-5; D is ambiguous. Per the germline V gene, CDR1 is ENHRY and CDR2 is SYGVKD. The CDR3 loop spans 13 amino acids. Trimming cost V 11 bases and J 4 bases, with 15 bases left between them. The CDR3 DNA reads TGTGCCGCTAGCGGGCGGGAAAATCAGCCCCAGCATTTT. Translating it yields CAASGRENQPQHF.

This clonotype was detected a few times. V is TRBV11-2 and J is TRBJ2-5; 7 bases are a match to TRBD2. CDR1 SGHAT and CDR2 FQNNGV come from the germline V gene. J lost 5 bases, V lost 5 bases, and 11 bases had no gene match. The CDR3 is made up of 15 amino acids. The chain's CDR3 is CASSSGTIQKETQYF. CDR3 nucleotide sequence: TGTGCCAGCAGCAGCGGGACTATCCAAAAGGAGACCCAGTACTTC.

This clonotype was counted between two and nine times. V usage is TRBV7-9 and J usage is TRBJ2-7; 8 nucleotides line up with TRBD1. From germline, CDR1 is SEHNR and CDR2 FQNEAQ (reference sequence). Trimming took 5 bases from V and 2 from J; bases not matched to a gene: 14. This CDR3 spans 17 amino acids. The CDR3 loop is CASSEQEGKQGAYEQYF. CDR3 coding DNA: TGTGCCAGCAGCGAACAGGAGGGGAAACAGGGGGCCTACGAGCAGTACTTC.

This rearrangement joins TRBV7-9 to TRBJ1-5; D not certain. Germline V gives CDR1 SEHNR, CDR2 FQNEAQ (reference sequence). This CDR3 has 13 residues. V was shortened by 5 bases and J by 4 bases, with 9 bases between the two germline ends. CDR3 bases: TGTGCCAGCAGCCCTCAAATGAATCAGCCCCAGCATTTT. Its translation is CASSPQMNQPQHF.